This T cell receptor (beta chain) was captured in a study of blood T cell repertoires in COVID-19. Across the whole study: Samples of COVID-19 (acute and convalescent) were obtained from the United States, Italy and Spain. PBMCs, B-cell-depleted T cells, or T cells provided the cDNA or gDNA that made up the material.

This CDR3 is 14 amino acids long. Germline CDR1 reads SGHDT; CDR2 reads YYEEEE. The ends lost 4 bases at V and 5 bases at J; junction bases unmatched: 7. Original handling: Researchers report that nucleated cell counts were estimated from reference gene primer amplification. Repertoires were generated with immunoSEQ multiplex PCR, while TCRdb's copy carries only in-frame clones and drops some. V, J and clone size reflect that table, while D and trimming were determined from the DNA. The data show about 87,000 clones, approximately 85% seen once. The clonotype comes from a human donor in a cohort sampled during active COVID-19. The rearrangement links TRBV5-6 to TRBJ1-2; 8 bases match TRBD1. Specimen: peripheral blood. CDR3 residues: CASSGTRQGYGYTF. The CDR3 DNA reads as TGTGCCAGCAGCGGGACGAGACAGGGGTATGGCTACACCTTC.